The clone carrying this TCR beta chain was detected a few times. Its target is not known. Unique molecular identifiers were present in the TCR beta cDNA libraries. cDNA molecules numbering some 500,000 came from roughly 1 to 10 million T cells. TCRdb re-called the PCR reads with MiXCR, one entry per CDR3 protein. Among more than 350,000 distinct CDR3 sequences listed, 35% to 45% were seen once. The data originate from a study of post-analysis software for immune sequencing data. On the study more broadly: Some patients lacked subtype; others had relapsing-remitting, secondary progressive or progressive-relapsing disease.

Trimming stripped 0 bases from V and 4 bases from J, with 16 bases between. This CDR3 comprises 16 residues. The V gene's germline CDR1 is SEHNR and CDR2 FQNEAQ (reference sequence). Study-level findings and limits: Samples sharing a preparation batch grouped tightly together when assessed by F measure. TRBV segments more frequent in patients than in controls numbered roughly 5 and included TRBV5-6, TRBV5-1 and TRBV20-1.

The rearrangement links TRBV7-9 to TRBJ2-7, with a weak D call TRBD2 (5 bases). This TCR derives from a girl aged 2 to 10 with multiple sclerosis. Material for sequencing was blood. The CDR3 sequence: CASSLAVRTGRYEQYF. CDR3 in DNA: TGTGCCAGCAGCTTAGCGGTTCGGACGGGAAGGTACGAGCAGTACTTC.